The rows below give T cell receptor beta chains drawn from one sample of a study of blood T cell repertoires in COVID-19. Produced via immunoSEQ multiplex PCR; TCRdb's table is partial and in-frame only. The sample has approximately 14,000 clones; approximately 80% are singletons. The sample was peripheral blood. These receptors were taken from a human donor in a cohort sampled during active COVID-19. Each CDR3 is given with its conserved first and last residue. Fields, in order: J gene, V gene, CDR3 protein.

TRBJ2-7 | TRBV4-3 | CASSQGTASYEQYF
TRBJ2-1 | TRBV25-1 | CASSDPTGWDNEQFF
TRBJ2-1 | TRBV16 | CASSQSSLAGPTEGYNEQFF
TRBJ2-7 | TRBV10-3 | CAISSLPIGEQYF
TRBJ2-3 | TRBV28 | CASRTGSTSTDTQYF
TRBJ2-7 | TRBV6-2/TRBV6-3 | CASSYSARRPNEQYF
TRBJ2-3 | TRBV5-1 | CASRGSGTTDTQYF
TRBJ1-5 | TRBV6-5 | CASGGLYSNQPQHF
TRBJ2-7 | TRBV7-8 | CASSRAGGGYEQYF
TRBJ1-4 | TRBV18 | CASSQLATNEKLFF
TRBJ2-7 | TRBV6-5 | CASSYGGGIYEQYF
TRBJ2-7 | TRBV28 | CASSPPAGTSGSRYEQYF
TRBJ2-1 | TRBV27 | CAIGLAALNEQFF
TRBJ1-2 | TRBV10-3 | CAISESGQANYGYTF
TRBJ2-3 | TRBV19 | CASSNWGGTDTQYF
TRBJ2-1 | TRBV4-3 | CASSQPKGQGIGSYNEQFF
TRBJ1-5 | TRBV7-8 | CASSNPSRQGLNQPQHF
TRBJ1-5 | TRBV6-2/TRBV6-3 | CASSSGQGIKNQPQHF
TRBJ2-1 | TRBV19 | CASSISAGSKQFF
TRBJ2-5 | TRBV10-3 | CAISDGGPYQETQYF
TRBJ2-7 | TRBV4-1 | CASSQDVTGIGQLFSYEQYF
TRBJ2-7 | TRBV5-4 | CASSLIDRGKDEQYF
TRBJ2-3 | TRBV7-6 | CASSLASGTSGESDTQYF
TRBJ1-2 | TRBV6-6 | CASSLQSNYGYTF
TRBJ2-3 | TRBV11-1 | CASRASGGAADTQYF
TRBJ1-5 | TRBV19 | CASSSKGAATGQGPQHF
TRBJ1-1 | TRBV13 | CASSLGLRQPNTEAFF
TRBJ2-5 | TRBV7-9 | CASSFLAGGQETQYF
TRBJ1-2 | TRBV11-2 | CASSLKRTGTTYGYTF
TRBJ1-4 | TRBV3-1/TRBV3-2 | CASSLGTGGEKLFF